The 8 T cell receptor beta chains below come from one sample, sequenced in a study of blood T cell repertoires in COVID-19. The table came from immunoSEQ multiplex PCR; TCRdb's copy has only in-frame clones and leaves some out. The repertoire holds 90,000 to 140,000 clones, with 80% to 90% as singletons. The sample consisted of peripheral blood. These receptors all stem from a woman in her 70s with acute or convalescent COVID-19.

Of note for this clone: Distinct nucleotide sequences in the sample also encode this CDR3. V is TRBV7-2 and J is TRBJ2-3, with TRBD2 matching 10 bases. Germline loops: CDR1 SGHTA, CDR2 FQGNSA. The V and J ends lost 6 bases and 0 bases, in that order; junction bases with no gene match: 3. The CDR3 loop spans 15 amino acids. The CDR3 DNA sequence: TGTGCCAGCAGGAGGACTAGCGGAAGCACAGATACGCAGTATTTT. Protein product: CASRRTSGSTDTQYF.

This clone turned up a few times. The CDR3, as DNA: TGTGCCAGCAGCGGGCTCCAGGGGAAAGGCTACACCTTC. Translation gives CASSGLQGKGYTF. The J gene is TRBJ1-2, the V gene TRBV5-4, with D possibly being TRBD1 (6 bases). CDR1 and CDR2 from the germline V gene are SGHNT and YYREEE (reference sequence). Trimming took off 4 bases at V and 8 bases at J, with 15 bases between the two ends. The CDR3 has 13 amino acids.

CDR3 sequence reads: CASSQTSTGDGYTF. CDR3 DNA sequence: TGTGCCAGCAGCCAAACGTCGACAGGGGATGGCTACACCTTC. The V call is TRBV6-2 or TRBV6-3, the J call TRBJ1-2; TRBD1 matches at 8 bases. This CDR3 spans 14 amino acids. In germline, CDR1 is MNHEY, CDR2 SVGEGT. The J segment lost 6 bases and the V segment lost 6 bases, leaving 9 bases of the junction unmatched.

The chain has TRBV28 and TRBJ2-5; 13 positions match TRBD2. The CDR3 length is 18 residues. The V segment lost 2 bases and the J segment 5 bases; nucleotides outside the gene matches: 11. CDR1 and CDR2 from the germline V gene are MDHEN and SYDVKM. This chain's CDR3 is CASSLKSRTSGSGETQYF. The CDR3 coding sequence is TGTGCCAGCAGTTTAAAATCCCGGACTAGCGGGAGTGGGGAGACCCAGTACTTC.

The chain joins TRBV5-6 to TRBJ1-2; TRBD1 aligns across 8 bases. There are 14 residues in the CDR3. Germline loops: CDR1 SGHDT, CDR2 YYEEEE. V shed 3 bases, J shed 4 bases, and the junction held 5 bases outside the gene matches. For the CDR3, the DNA is TGTGCCAGCAGCTCAGGGGGCGGGGGCTATGGCTACACCTTC. This encodes CASSSGGGGYGYTF. The full variable domain, its missing parts supplied by reference TRBV5-6 and TRBJ1-2, is DAGVTQSPTHLIKTRGQQVTLRCSPKSGHDTVSWYQQALGQGPQFIFQYYEEEERQRGNFPDRFSGHQFPNYSSELNVNALLLGDSALYLCASSSGGGGYGYTFGSGTRLTVV.

This clone has only a few counts. The chain employs TRBV10-3 and TRBJ2-3, with D unresolved. Germline values: CDR1 ENHRY, CDR2 SYGVKD. V gave up 0 bases and J gave up 2 bases, with 12 bases separating them. The CDR3 runs 16 residues. In DNA, the CDR3 is TGTGCCATCAGTGAGTCCCTTAGCAGCTTCACAGATACGCAGTATTTT. It yields the protein CAISESLSSFTDTQYF.

The V and J genes are TRBV27 and TRBJ1-6; maybe TRBD1 (6 bases). V was trimmed by 5 bases and J by 4 bases, leaving 12 bases between them. Per the germline V gene, CDR1 is MNHEY and CDR2 is SMNVEV (reference sequence). This CDR3 is built from 15 residues. The CDR3 region is CASSERTAYNSPLHF. In DNA, the CDR3 is TGTGCCAGCAGTGAAAGGACAGCATATAATTCACCCCTCCACTTT.

V is TRBV27 and J is TRBJ2-7, with a tentative D call TRBD2 (5 bases). Trimming took 2 bases from V and 6 from J, leaving 17 bases between them. Germline CDR1 and CDR2: MNHEY and SMNVEV (reference sequence). The CDR3 has 15 amino acids. The CDR3 protein is CASSLRPYGVGEQYF. In DNA, the CDR3 is TGTGCCAGCAGTTTACGCCCGTACGGGGTCGGCGAGCAGTACTTC.